These 28 T cell receptor beta chains originate from one sample sequenced in a study of identical twins. Each CDR3 protein is one row after TCRdb ran MiXCR on the 5' RACE reads. Of around 570,000 distinct CDR3 sequences detected, 9.5% to 10% appear once; the ten largest clones hold 2.5% to 3.5%. This sample was shared with a second study, whose subject was yellow fever vaccine responses in identical twins.

Sequenced input: PBMCs. These receptors all stem from a young woman in good health.

The J gene is TRBJ2-7, the V gene TRBV29-1; D might be TRBD1 (6 bases). Per the germline V gene, CDR1 is SQVTM and CDR2 is ANQGSEA. The ends were cut back, 4 bases at V and 4 bases at J, with 17 bases in the middle. This CDR3 is 14 amino acids long. The CDR3 nucleotides read TGCAGCGTTGTCCCGGCGGCTACAGGGTACGAGCAGTACTTC. This codes for CSVVPAATGYEQYF.

In this sample, this clonotype turned up a few times. This rearrangement joins TRBV2 to TRBJ2-3; 10 bases fit TRBD2. Germline V gene lookup returns CDR1 SNHLY and CDR2 FYNNEI. With V trimmed by 6 bases and J by 11 bases, 5 bases remained unmatched. The CDR3 sequence is 12 residues long. The CDR3 coding sequence is TGTGCCAGCAGCGCTAGCGGGGGAGGGCAGTATTTT. This sequence encodes CASSASGGGQYF.

There are many counts of this clonotype. V usage is TRBV5-1 and J usage is TRBJ2-7; D is possibly TRBD2 (5 bases). The CDR3 totals 13 residues. Germline CDR1 SGHRS, CDR2 YFSETQ. Deletions cut 7 bases from V and 0 bases from J, with 11 bases between. The CDR3 DNA reads TGCGCCAGCGTAGGACTGAACTCCTACGAGCAGTACTTC. Its protein is CASVGLNSYEQYF.

The rearrangement joins TRBV2 to TRBJ2-3; no clear D. V was trimmed by 8 bases and J by 0 bases, leaving 9 bases between them. The CDR3 consists of 13 residues. Germline V CDR1 and CDR2: SNHLY, FYNNEI. The CDR3 DNA reads as TGTGCCAGCGATGTCAAAAGCACAGATACGCAGTATTTT. Protein: CASDVKSTDTQYF.

This clonotype came up many times. The V gene is TRBV28, the J gene TRBJ2-2; D unresolved. V dropped 3 bases and J dropped 10 bases, with 12 bases sitting between them. CDR1 is MDHEN and CDR2 is SYDVKM in the germline V gene. The CDR3 totals 13 residues. This CDR3 reads CASSLVEGKELFF. CDR3 nucleotide sequence: TGTGCCAGCAGTTTGGTGGAAGGGAAGGAGCTGTTTTTT.

The CDR3 region has the DNA TGTGCCAGCAGGGGCGAAGGGGATCAGCCCCAGCATTTT. It specifies CASRGEGDQPQHF. The chain is built from TRBV2 and TRBJ1-5; D is possibly TRBD1 (5 bases). The length of the CDR3 is 13 residues. CDR1 is SNHLY, CDR2 FYNNEI, per germline. Trimming took 6 bases from V and 5 from J, leaving 11 bases between them.

The chain's CDR3 is CASSLRDRSLNEQFF. Here the CDR3 DNA reads TGTGCCAGCAGTCTCCGGGACAGGTCCCTCAATGAGCAGTTCTTC. V and J are TRBV27 and TRBJ2-1; 8 positions match TRBD1. V shed 5 bases and J 6 bases; nucleotides not matched to a gene: 9. There are 15 residues in the CDR3. Germline V gives CDR1 MNHEY, CDR2 SMNVEV (reference sequence).

This clonotype was seen a handful of times. The chain has TRBV7-2 and TRBJ2-5; D remains unclear. This CDR3 is 13 amino acids long. V lost 5 bases to trimming and J lost 2 bases, with 9 bases between them. Germline V gene data show CDR1 as SGHTA and CDR2 as FQGNSA. CDR3 DNA sequence: TGTGCCAGCAGCCCAGGCCATCAAGAGACCCAGTACTTC. This translates into CASSPGHQETQYF.

The chain joins TRBV7-3 to TRBJ2-3; D ambiguous. Between the trimmed V and J ends, which lost 0 bases and 0 bases, there was a span of 4 bases. Germline loops: CDR1 SGHTA, CDR2 FQGTGA. CDR3 size: 14 residues. The DNA for the CDR3 is TGTGCCAGCAGCTTAACGTGGAGCACAGATACGCAGTATTTT. Amino acid sequence: CASSLTWSTDTQYF.

This clonotype was seen more than once but under ten times. This chain joins TRBV27 and TRBJ2-2; 8 bases map to TRBD2. Germline CDR1 MNHEY, CDR2 SMNVEV (reference sequence). After removal of 10 bases from V and 7 bases from J, the junction contained 11 bases not matched to a gene. CDR3 length: 14 residues. The CDR3 region has the DNA TGTGCCACCTCCGGGCTAGCGGGTGGCGGGGAGCTGTTTTTT. Translated, it gives CATSGLAGGGELFF.

This clonotype has ten or more counts. This rearrangement joins TRBV6-1 to TRBJ1-1, with 10 nucleotides matching TRBD1. The CDR3 extends over 16 amino acids. The germline CDR1 and CDR2 sequences are MNHNS and SASEGT. V was pared by 5 bases and J by 4 bases, with 10 bases of the junction left unmatched. The CDR3 is CASSPDRGQWATEAFF. DNA for the CDR3: TGTGCCAGCAGTCCCGACAGGGGGCAGTGGGCCACTGAAGCTTTCTTT.

This clonotype was seen at least ten times. The chain joins TRBV6-5 to TRBJ2-7; 10 nucleotides agree with TRBD1. J was trimmed by 2 bases and V by 4 bases; bases with no gene match: 5. CDR1 is MNHEY, CDR2 SVGAGI, per germline. This CDR3 has 15 amino acids. The CDR3 DNA reads as TGTGCCAGCAGTTCTCTCGGGACAGGGGCCTACGAGCAGTACTTC. Translating it yields CASSSLGTGAYEQYF.

Ten or more counts support this clonotype. The V call is TRBV12-3 or TRBV12-4, the J call TRBJ1-3; D remains unclear. V was clipped by 5 bases and J by 3 bases, with 8 bases between them. This CDR3 has 13 residues. CDR3 sequence: CASSGHSGNTIYF. The DNA for the CDR3 is TGTGCCAGCAGTGGCCACAGTGGAAACACCATATATTTT.

This clonotype was detected a few times. The rearrangement links TRBV18 to TRBJ2-7; 10 bases match TRBD1. The CDR3 is 15 amino acids. Germline V gene data show CDR1 as KGHSH and CDR2 as LQKENI. Trimming at V came to 2 bases and at J to 4 bases, leaving 5 bases not matched to a gene. DNA for the CDR3: TGTGCCAGCTCACCATCGGGACAGGGGATTTACGAGCAGTACTTC. Amino acid sequence: CASSPSGQGIYEQYF. The full variable domain, rest sourced from reference TRBV18 and TRBJ2-7, is NAGVMQNPRHLVRRRGQEARLRCSPMKGHSHVYWYRQLPEEGLKFMVYLQKENIIDESGMPKERFSAEFPKEGPSILRIQQVVRGDSAAYFCASSPSGQGIYEQYFGPGTRLTVT.

V and J are TRBV28 and TRBJ2-4; a possible D gene is TRBD1 (6 bases). The germline gives CDR1 MDHEN, CDR2 SYDVKM. Between the trimmed V and J ends, which lost 7 bases and 16 bases, there was a span of 17 bases. The CDR3 has 11 amino acids. The CDR3: CASNRRTDLYF. CDR3 nucleotide sequence: TGTGCCAGCAACAGAAGGACAGACCTTTACTTC.

The V gene is TRBV28, the J gene TRBJ2-5, with D perhaps being TRBD1 or TRBD2 (5 bases each). The CDR3 spans 14 residues. The germline CDR1 and CDR2 sequences are MDHEN and SYDVKM. V was clipped by 3 bases and J by 5 bases, with 13 bases between them. The CDR3 coding sequence is TGTGCCAGCAGTTTTTCCGGGGCGATCGAGACCCAGTACTTC. Amino acid sequence: CASSFSGAIETQYF.

This clonotype was counted a few times. The chain employs TRBV10-3 and TRBJ2-2, with D uncertain. The germline V gene encodes CDR1 ENHRY and CDR2 SYGVKD. CDR3 length: 15 amino acids. V lost 11 bases to trimming and J lost 0 bases, with 16 bases between them. This CDR3 is CAAHPGGPNTGELFF. The CDR3, as DNA: TGTGCCGCACACCCAGGTGGGCCGAACACCGGGGAGCTGTTTTTT.

This clonotype was observed many times. The rearrangement links TRBV11-1 to TRBJ2-6; 10 bases are a match to TRBD1. The CDR3 spans 18 residues. V trimming: 4 bases; J trimming: 2 bases; junction bases outside the gene matches: 8. From germline, CDR1 is SGHAT and CDR2 FQDESV (reference sequence). CDR3 protein: CASSYRTGGTTGANVLTF. CDR3 in DNA: TGTGCCAGCAGCTATCGGACAGGGGGAACCACTGGGGCCAACGTCCTGACTTTC.

Only a few counts were recorded for this clonotype. The rearrangement links TRBV6-2 or TRBV6-3 to TRBJ2-3; D unresolved. V was pared by 2 bases and J by 5 bases, with 8 bases between. In germline, CDR1 is MNHEY, CDR2 SVGEGT. CDR3 length: 13 residues. CDR3 DNA: TGTGCCAGCAGTTACCCGACACAAGATACGCAGTATTTT. As protein: CASSYPTQDTQYF.

The chain couples TRBV11-2 to TRBJ2-5, with 8 bases matching TRBD2. This CDR3 region has 16 residues. Germline trimming cut 1 base from V and 5 bases from J; bases unmatched to any gene: 9. CDR1 is SGHAT and CDR2 is FQNNGV in the germline V gene. As DNA, the CDR3 is TGTGCCAGCAGCTTAGTACGGGGGGGGCCGAGGGAGACCCAGTACTTC. Its translation is CASSLVRGGPRETQYF.

With respect to this clonotype: Mismatch with germline at one junction end may stem from a read error. The genes are TRBV7-7 and TRBJ2-3; 8 nucleotides line up with TRBD1. Germline lookup yields CDR1 SSHAT and CDR2 FNYEAQ (reference sequence). This CDR3 comprises 12 residues. The CDR3, as DNA: TGTGCTAGCAGCTCTCCAGGGGGCTCGCAGTATTTT. Translating gives CASSSPGGSQYF.

This clonotype has more than one count but fewer than ten. The J gene is TRBJ2-3, the V gene TRBV5-5; D is unclear. V was pared by 3 bases and J by 6 bases, with 11 bases between. CDR3 length: 13 residues. The germline gives CDR1 SGHKS, CDR2 YYEKEE (reference sequence). The CDR3 DNA is TGTGCCAGCAGCTCCGTCCCCGGGGATACGCAGTATTTT. Residues: CASSSVPGDTQYF. The entire variable domain, with the rest obtained from reference TRBV5-5 and TRBJ2-3, is as follows: DAGVTQSPTHLIKTRGQQVTLRCSPISGHKSVSWYQQVLGQGPQFIFQYYEKEERGRGNFPDRFSARQFPNYSSELNVNALLLGDSALYLCASSSVPGDTQYFGPGTRLTVL.

The chain recombines TRBV4-3 with TRBJ2-7, with 10 bases lining up with TRBD2. The CDR3 loop spans 16 amino acids. Germline CDR1 reads LGHNA; CDR2 reads YSLEER. The J segment lost 8 bases and the V segment lost 0 bases, leaving 10 bases of the junction unmatched. The CDR3 loop reads CASSQDPAGGRDKQYF. CDR3 nucleotide sequence: TGCGCCAGCAGCCAAGATCCAGCGGGAGGGCGGGACAAGCAGTACTTC.

The sample holds a few counts of this clonotype. The CDR3 DNA reads as TGTGCCAGCAGAACCAAAAGGACGAGCTCCTACAATGAGCAGTTCTTC. Protein sequence: CASRTKRTSSYNEQFF. The chain is built from TRBV6-1 and TRBJ2-1, with D unclear. The V end was cut by 6 bases, the J end by 0 bases, with 15 bases between. The germline V gene encodes CDR1 MNHNS and CDR2 SASEGT. The CDR3 consists of 16 residues.

The chain couples TRBV3-1 to TRBJ1-2, with TRBD1 matching over 9 bases. The CDR3 loop spans 16 amino acids. Trimming took 1 base from V and 7 from J; bases not matched to a gene: 10. Per the germline V gene, CDR1 is LGHDT and CDR2 is YNNKEL (reference sequence). The CDR3 bases are TGTGCCAGCAGCCAAGTTGGGACAGGGAAGGCGGGTGGCTACACCTTC. Residues: CASSQVGTGKAGGYTF.

The rearrangement links TRBV14 to TRBJ2-7, with TRBD1 matching over 8 bases. The CDR3 runs 13 residues. Germline-derived CDR1 and CDR2 are SGHDN and FVKESK. With V trimmed by 3 bases and J by 4 bases, 2 bases remained unmatched. The CDR3 nucleotides read TGTGCCAGCAGCCACAGGGGGCGGTACGAGCAGTACTTC. The encoded protein is CASSHRGRYEQYF.

This clonotype was seen more than once but under ten times. The chain uses TRBV29-1 and TRBJ2-1, with D perhaps assigned TRBD1 or TRBD2 (6 bases each). V was pared by 0 bases and J by 5 bases, with 29 bases between. CDR1 is SQVTM and CDR2 is ANQGSEA in the germline V gene. CDR3 length equals 20 residues. Here the CDR3 reads CSVEDIRSGAGSGANNEQFF. The CDR3 DNA follows: TGCAGCGTTGAAGATATAAGATCGGGGGCAGGCTCAGGAGCTAACAATGAGCAGTTCTTC.

This clonotype was counted only a few times. V usage is TRBV25-1 and J usage is TRBJ2-3; TRBD2 matches 7 bases. Germline CDR1 is MGHDK and CDR2 is SYGVNS. The CDR3 is made up of 13 amino acids. The V and J ends lost 10 bases and 5 bases, in that order; junction bases with no gene match: 9. The CDR3 nucleotides are TGTGCCACTGGGGGGGGGGATAGAGATACGCAGTATTTT. It yields the protein CATGGGDRDTQYF.